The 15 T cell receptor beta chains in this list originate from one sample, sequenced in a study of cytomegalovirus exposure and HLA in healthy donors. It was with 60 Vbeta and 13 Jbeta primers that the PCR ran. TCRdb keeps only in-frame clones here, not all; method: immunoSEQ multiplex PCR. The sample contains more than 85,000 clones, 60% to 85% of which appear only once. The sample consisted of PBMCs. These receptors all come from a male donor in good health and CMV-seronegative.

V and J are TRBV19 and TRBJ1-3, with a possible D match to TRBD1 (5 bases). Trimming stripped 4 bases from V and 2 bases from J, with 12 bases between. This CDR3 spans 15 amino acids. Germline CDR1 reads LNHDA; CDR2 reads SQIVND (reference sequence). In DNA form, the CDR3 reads TGTGCCAGTAGTACTCCGGACATGGCTGGAAACACCATATATTTT. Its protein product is CASSTPDMAGNTIYF.

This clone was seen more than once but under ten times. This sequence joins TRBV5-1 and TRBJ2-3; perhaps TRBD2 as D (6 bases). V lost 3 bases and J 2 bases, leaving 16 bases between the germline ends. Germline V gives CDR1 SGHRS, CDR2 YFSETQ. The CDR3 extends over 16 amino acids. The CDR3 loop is CASSSGRRGDTDTQYF. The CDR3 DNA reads TGCGCCAGCAGCTCTGGACGGCGGGGTGACACAGATACGCAGTATTTT. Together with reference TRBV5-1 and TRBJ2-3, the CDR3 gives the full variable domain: KAGVTQTPRYLIKTRGQQVTLSCSPISGHRSVSWYQQTPGQGLQFLFEYFSETQRNKGNFPGRFSGRQFSNSRSEMNVSTLELGDSALYLCASSSGRRGDTDTQYFGPGTRLTVL.

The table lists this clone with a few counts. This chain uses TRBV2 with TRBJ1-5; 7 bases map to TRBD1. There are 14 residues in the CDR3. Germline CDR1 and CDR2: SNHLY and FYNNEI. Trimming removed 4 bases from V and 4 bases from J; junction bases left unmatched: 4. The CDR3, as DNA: TGTGCCAGCAGTGGAGACAGGGTAAATCAGCCCCAGCATTTT. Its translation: CASSGDRVNQPQHF.

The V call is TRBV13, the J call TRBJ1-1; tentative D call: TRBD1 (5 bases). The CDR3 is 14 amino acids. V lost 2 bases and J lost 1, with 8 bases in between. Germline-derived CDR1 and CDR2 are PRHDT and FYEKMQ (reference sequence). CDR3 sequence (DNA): TGTGCCAGCAGCTTACCAGGGCGGAACACTGAAGCTTTCTTT. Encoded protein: CASSLPGRNTEAFF.

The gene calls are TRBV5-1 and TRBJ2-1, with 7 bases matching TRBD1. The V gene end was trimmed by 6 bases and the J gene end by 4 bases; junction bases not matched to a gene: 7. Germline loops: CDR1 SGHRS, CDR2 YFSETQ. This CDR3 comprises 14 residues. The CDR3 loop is CASNPGQQYNEQFF. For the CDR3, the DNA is TGCGCCAGCAACCCGGGACAGCAGTACAATGAGCAGTTCTTC.

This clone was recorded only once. CDR3 DNA sequence: TGTGCCAGTAGTATCGGGGACAGGGACACCGGGGAGCTGTTTTTT. Translating it yields CASSIGDRDTGELFF. The chain carries TRBV19 and TRBJ2-2; 9 nucleotides agree with TRBD1. The junction had 2 bases not matched to a gene; V was cut back by 3 bases and J by 3 bases. In germline, CDR1 is LNHDA, CDR2 SQIVND (reference sequence). CDR3 length: 15 amino acids.

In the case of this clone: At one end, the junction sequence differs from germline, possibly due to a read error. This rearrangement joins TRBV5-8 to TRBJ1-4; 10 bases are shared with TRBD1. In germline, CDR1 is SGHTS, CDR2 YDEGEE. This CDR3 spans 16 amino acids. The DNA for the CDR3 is TGTGCCAGCAGTTTGGCGGACAGGGGGACTAATGAAAAACTGTTTTTT. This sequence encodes CASSLADRGTNEKLFF.

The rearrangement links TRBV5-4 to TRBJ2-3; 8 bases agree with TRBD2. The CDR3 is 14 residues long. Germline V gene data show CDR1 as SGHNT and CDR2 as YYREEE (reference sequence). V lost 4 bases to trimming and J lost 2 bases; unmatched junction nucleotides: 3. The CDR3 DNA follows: TGTGCCAGCAGCGGGCGGGAGGCCACAGATACGCAGTATTTT. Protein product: CASSGREATDTQYF.

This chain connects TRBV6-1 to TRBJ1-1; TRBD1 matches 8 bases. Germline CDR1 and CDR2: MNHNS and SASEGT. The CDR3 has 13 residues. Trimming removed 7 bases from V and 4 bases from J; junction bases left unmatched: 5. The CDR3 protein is CASTRQGSTEAFF. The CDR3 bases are TGTGCCAGCACTAGACAGGGGAGCACTGAAGCTTTCTTT.

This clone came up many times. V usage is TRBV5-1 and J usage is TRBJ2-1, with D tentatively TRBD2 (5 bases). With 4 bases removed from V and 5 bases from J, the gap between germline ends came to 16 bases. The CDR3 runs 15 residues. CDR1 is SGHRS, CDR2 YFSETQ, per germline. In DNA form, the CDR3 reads TGCGCCAGCAGCCCTTCGGGGTATCCTAACAATGAGCAGTTCTTC. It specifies CASSPSGYPNNEQFF.

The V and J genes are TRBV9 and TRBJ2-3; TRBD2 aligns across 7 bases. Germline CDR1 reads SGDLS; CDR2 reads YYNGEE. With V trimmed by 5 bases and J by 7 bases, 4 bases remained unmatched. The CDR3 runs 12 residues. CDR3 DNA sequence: TGTGCCAGCAGGGGAGCGGGGTATACGCAGTATTTT. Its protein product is CASRGAGYTQYF.

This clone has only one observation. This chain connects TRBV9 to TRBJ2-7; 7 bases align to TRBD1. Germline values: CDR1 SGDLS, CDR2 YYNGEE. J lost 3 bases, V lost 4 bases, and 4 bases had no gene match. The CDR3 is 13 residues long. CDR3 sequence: CASSPGTVYEQYF. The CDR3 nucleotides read TGTGCCAGCAGCCCAGGGACAGTCTACGAGCAGTACTTC.

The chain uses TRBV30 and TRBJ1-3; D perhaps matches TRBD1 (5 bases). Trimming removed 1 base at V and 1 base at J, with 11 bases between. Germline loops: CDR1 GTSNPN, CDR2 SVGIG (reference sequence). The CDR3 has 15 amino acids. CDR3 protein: CAWSGRVVSGNTIYF. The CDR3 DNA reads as TGTGCCTGGAGTGGCAGGGTAGTGTCTGGAAACACCATATATTTT.

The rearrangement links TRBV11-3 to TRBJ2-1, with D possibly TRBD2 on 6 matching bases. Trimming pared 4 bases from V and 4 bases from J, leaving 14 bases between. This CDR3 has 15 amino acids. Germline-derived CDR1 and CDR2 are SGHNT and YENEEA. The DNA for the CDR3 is TGTGCCAGCAGCTCCTCGGGACTCGGTTACAATGAGCAGTTCTTC. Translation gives CASSSSGLGYNEQFF.

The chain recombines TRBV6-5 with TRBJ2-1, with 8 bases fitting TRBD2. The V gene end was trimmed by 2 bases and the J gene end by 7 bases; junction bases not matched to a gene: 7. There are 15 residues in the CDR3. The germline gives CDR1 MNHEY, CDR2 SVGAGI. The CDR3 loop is CASSYSGSPPNEQFF. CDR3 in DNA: TGTGCCAGCAGTTACAGCGGGAGTCCCCCAAATGAGCAGTTCTTC.